This T cell receptor (beta chain) was recovered during a study of T-cell reconstitution after alpha-beta-depleted transplantation in children. In germline, CDR1 is SGHAT, CDR2 FQNNGV. The CDR3 is made up of 19 amino acids. Trimming took off 8 bases at V and 0 bases at J, with 26 bases between the two ends. A TCRbeta library incorporating unique molecular identifiers was prepared. TCRdb re-derived calls from the PCR reads in MiXCR, one entry per CDR3 protein. The sample contains some 440,000 distinct CDR3 sequences, roughly 16% of which appear only once. This clonotype has just a few counts. Sequencing used PBMCs, mostly from graft donor cells, obtained 360 days after TCRalphabeta/CD19-depleted stem cell transplant. This receptor was obtained from a boy younger than two who had a stem cell transplant for Wiskott-Aldrich syndrome, so the T cells may come from the graft donor. The chain employs TRBV11-2 and TRBJ2-1, with no clear D. CDR3 coding DNA: TGTGCCAGCGGAGCTCCCTCTCTAGACGGGTTTAGCTCCTACAATGAGCAGTTCTTC. Translating it yields CASGAPSLDGFSSYNEQFF.